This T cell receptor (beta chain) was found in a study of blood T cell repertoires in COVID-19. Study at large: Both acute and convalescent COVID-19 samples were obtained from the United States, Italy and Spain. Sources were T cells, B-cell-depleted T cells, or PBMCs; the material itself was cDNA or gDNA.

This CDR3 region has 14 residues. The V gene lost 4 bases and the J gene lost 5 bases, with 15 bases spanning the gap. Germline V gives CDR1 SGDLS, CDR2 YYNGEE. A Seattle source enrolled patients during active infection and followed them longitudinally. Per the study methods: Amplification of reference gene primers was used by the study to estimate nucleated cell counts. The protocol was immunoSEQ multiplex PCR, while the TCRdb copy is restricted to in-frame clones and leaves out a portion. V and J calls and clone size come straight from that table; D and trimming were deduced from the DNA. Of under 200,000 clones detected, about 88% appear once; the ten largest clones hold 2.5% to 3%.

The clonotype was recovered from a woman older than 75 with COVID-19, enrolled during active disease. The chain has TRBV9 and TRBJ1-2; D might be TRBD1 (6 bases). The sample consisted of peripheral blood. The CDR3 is CASSTQKGEYGYTF. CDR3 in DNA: TGTGCCAGCAGCACCCAAAAGGGGGAATATGGCTACACCTTC.